This T cell receptor (beta chain) was captured by sequencing in a study of patients and donors after allogeneic stem cell transplantation. A single record per CDR3 protein comes from TCRdb applying MiXCR to the RT-PCR reads. The table lists roughly 250,000 distinct CDR3 sequences, over 12% of them singletons. Losses at the gene ends were 3 bases for V and 2 bases for J; bases not matched to a gene: 13. The CDR3 is 18 amino acids. Per the germline V gene, CDR1 is MGHRA and CDR2 is YSYEKL. Only a few counts were recorded for this clonotype. This chain links TRBV4-1 with TRBJ2-3; 8 nucleotides match TRBD2. The sequenced sample consisted of blood, either unsorted or a sorted T cell fraction (not recorded which). This clonotype originated in a human donor who was either an allogeneic HSCT recipient or a stem cell or donor lymphocyte infusion donor (not recorded which). It is not recorded whose cells these are; they may come from a transplant donor. CDR3 sequence reads: CASSQQPGSGTATDTQYF. The CDR3 DNA reads as TGCGCCAGCAGCCAGCAACCGGGTAGCGGGACCGCCACAGATACGCAGTATTTT.